A single sample gave rise to the 5 T cell receptor beta chains below, sequenced in a study of CD8+CD57+ T cells in acquired aplastic anemia. Previously, flow cytometry had revealed CD8+CD57+ cell expansion in the patients chosen for sequencing. Both TCR beta VDJ combination and CDR3 sequence profiling were carried out. Genomic DNA was the template for this profiling. Each CDR3 protein gets one entry after TCRdb re-called the reads with MiXCR. Altogether 160,000 or so distinct CDR3 sequences are present, over 40% being singletons, with the ten largest covering 3.2%. The source material was sorted CD4+, CD8+, or CD8+CD57+ T cells (not recorded which) from PBMCs. Receptors were obtained from a human donor with aplastic anemia.

The chain uses TRBV6-5 and TRBJ1-2; no clear D gene. V lost 2 bases and J 3 bases, leaving 10 bases between the germline ends. The CDR3 covers 14 residues. Germline V gene sequence: CDR1 MNHEY, CDR2 SVGAGI. CDR3 sequence (DNA): TGTGCCAGCAGTTACGCGGGGAAATACTATGGCTACACCTTC. This codes for CASSYAGKYYGYTF.

In this sample, this clonotype turned up many times. The CDR3 DNA reads as TGTGCCAGCACCATCTTTCTCTCCCGGTTCATGAACACTGAAGCTTTCTTT. Translating gives CASTIFLSRFMNTEAFF. The chain recombines TRBV5-6 with TRBJ1-1; D is unclear. Germline V gene data show CDR1 as SGHDT and CDR2 as YYEEEE. Trimming stripped 6 bases from V and 0 bases from J, with 21 bases between. There are 17 residues in the CDR3. The whole variable domain, remainder taken from reference TRBV5-6 and TRBJ1-1, is DAGVTQSPTHLIKTRGQQVTLRCSPKSGHDTVSWYQQALGQGPQFIFQYYEEEERQRGNFPDRFSGHQFPNYSSELNVNALLLGDSALYLCASTIFLSRFMNTEAFFGQGTRLTVV.

Note on this clonotype: A much larger clone differs from this one at a single base, so this may be a read error. The V and J genes are TRBV10-1 and TRBJ1-4; D is perhaps TRBD1 (6 bases). Per the germline V gene, CDR1 is WNHNN and CDR2 is SYGVQD (reference sequence). The CDR3 has 17 residues. CDR3 sequence reads: CASSEFTGTALREKPFF. The CDR3 DNA is TGCGCCAGCAGTGAGTTTACAGGGACGGCTTTAAGGGAAAAACCGTTTTTT.

The chain is built from TRBV29-1 and TRBJ1-2; D gene ambiguous. There are 10 residues in the CDR3. V dropped 6 bases and J dropped 7 bases, with 9 bases sitting between them. The V gene's germline CDR1 is SQVTM and CDR2 ANQGSEA. The CDR3 sequence is CSVAGIGYTF. The CDR3 DNA follows: TGCAGCGTAGCCGGGATTGGCTACACCTTC.

The chain links TRBV19 to TRBJ1-4, with D maybe TRBD1 (6 bases). V dropped 8 bases and J dropped 6 bases, with 16 bases sitting between them. The CDR3 is made up of 14 amino acids. The germline V gene encodes CDR1 LNHDA and CDR2 SQIVND (reference sequence). CDR3 nucleotide sequence: TGTGCCAGTGCGAACAGGGTTCCTCATGAAAAACTGTTTTTT. Its translation is CASANRVPHEKLFF. The full variable domain, rest sourced from reference TRBV19 and TRBJ1-4, is DGGITQSPKYLFRKEGQNVTLSCEQNLNHDAMYWYRQDPGQGLRLIYYSQIVNDFQKGDIAEGYSVSREKKESFPLTVTSAQKNPTAFYLCASANRVPHEKLFFGSGTQLSVL.